This entry is about one TCR beta chain. Antigen specificity is unknown. Each and every patient relapsed after autologous stem cell transplantation, and patients got differing brentuximab vedotin exposure. The germline V gene encodes CDR1 SGDLS and CDR2 YYNGEE. V trimming: 0 bases; J trimming: 4 bases; junction bases outside the gene matches: 5. This CDR3 region has 16 residues. The source of the sample is a study of PD-1 blockade in classical Hodgkin lymphoma. The table came from immunoSEQ multiplex PCR; TCRdb's copy has only in-frame clones and leaves some out. Among 40,000 or so clones, around 83% were seen once, and the ten largest hold about 5.5%. Whole-study results and caveats: Newly diagnosed patients reportedly trailed healthy donors in baseline TCR diversity. Patients who initiated nivolumab within 1 year of ASCT were excluded.

The receptor was derived from a human donor with classical Hodgkin lymphoma. The genes are TRBV9 and TRBJ2-1; 9 positions match TRBD2. The sample consisted of peripheral blood mononuclear cells (PBMCs), taken before the second cycle of nivolumab. CDR3 bases: TGTGCCAGCAGCGTAGGCGGGGGGGAGACTTACAATGAGCAGTTCTTC. Translating gives CASSVGGGETYNEQFF.